Below, 22 T cell receptor beta chains from the same sample are listed, as sequenced in a study of blood T cell repertoires in COVID-19. The repertoire was sequenced with immunoSEQ multiplex PCR; TCRdb's copy has only in-frame clones and lacks some. The data hold a few hundred thousand clones, with 75% to 85% observed a single time. Sample: peripheral blood. These receptors were taken from a man aged 45-60 years with active or convalescent COVID-19.

The chain recombines TRBV2 with TRBJ2-1; D is ambiguous. Per germline, CDR1 SNHLY and CDR2 FYNNEI. The CDR3 runs to 14 residues. Trimming pared 6 bases from V and 5 bases from J, leaving 14 bases between. CDR3 sequence: CASRTRFSDNEQFF. The CDR3 DNA reads TGTGCCAGCAGGACGCGGTTTTCGGACAATGAGCAGTTCTTC.

The genes are TRBV4-1 and TRBJ2-3; D remains ambiguous. The germline V gene has CDR1 MGHRA and CDR2 YSYEKL. Trimming removed 8 bases at V and 0 bases at J, with 12 bases between. The CDR3 extends over 14 amino acids. This chain's CDR3 is CASRAPTSTDTQYF. The CDR3 region has the DNA TGCGCCAGCCGAGCGCCTACTAGCACAGATACGCAGTATTTT.

The chain is built from TRBV7-9 and TRBJ2-7; 8 bases match TRBD1. V was clipped by 2 bases and J by 3 bases; unmatched bases: 3. The V gene's germline CDR1 is SEHNR and CDR2 FQNEAQ (reference sequence). This CDR3 region has 14 residues. This CDR3 reads CASSLQGAGYEQYF. CDR3 bases: TGTGCCAGCAGCTTACAGGGGGCTGGCTACGAGCAGTACTTC.

This clone was detected only once. The J gene is TRBJ1-1, the V gene TRBV27; TRBD1 aligns across 10 bases. The germline V gene encodes CDR1 MNHEY and CDR2 SMNVEV (reference sequence). Germline trimming cut 6 bases from V and 6 bases from J; bases unmatched to any gene: 10. This CDR3 is built from 15 residues. The CDR3 region is CASRPGQGPFAEAFF. In nucleotides, the CDR3 is TGTGCCAGCAGGCCGGGACAGGGGCCCTTCGCTGAAGCTTTCTTT.

This chain connects TRBV6-6 to TRBJ2-7; D gene unclear. From germline, CDR1 is MNHNY and CDR2 SVGAGI (reference sequence). The CDR3 consists of 12 residues. Trimming cost V 8 bases and J 2 bases, with 10 bases left between them. The CDR3 sequence is CASASVAYEQYF. The CDR3, as DNA: TGTGCCAGCGCTAGTGTGGCCTACGAGCAGTACTTC.

This clone was seen only a few times. V gene TRBV27 combines with J gene TRBJ1-2; D is unclear. Germline CDR1 is MNHEY and CDR2 is SMNVEV (reference sequence). The ends were cut back, 3 bases at V and 7 bases at J, with 12 bases in the middle. There are 13 residues in the CDR3. The CDR3 loop is CASSLSRLGGYTF. The CDR3 coding sequence is TGTGCCAGCAGTTTGAGCAGGCTGGGTGGCTACACCTTC.

V usage is TRBV7-9 and J usage is TRBJ1-2, with a weak D call TRBD1 (5 bases). Germline CDR1 is SEHNR and CDR2 is FQNEAQ (reference sequence). This CDR3 has 15 amino acids. Trimming pared 11 bases from V and 4 bases from J, leaving 23 bases between. CDR3 loop: CASTGGKGTLYGYTF. The CDR3 DNA follows: TGTGCCTCGACCGGGGGTAAGGGGACCCTCTATGGCTACACCTTC.

V gene TRBV7-6 combines with J gene TRBJ2-7; D call uncertain. Germline lookup yields CDR1 SGHVS and CDR2 FNYEAQ. The CDR3 is made up of 14 amino acids. Trimming cost V 4 bases and J 0 bases, with 10 bases left between them. The DNA for the CDR3 is TGTGCCAGCAGCTCCCCAACAATCTCCTACGAGCAGTACTTC. Translated, it gives CASSSPTISYEQYF. The full variable domain, with the rest looked up from reference TRBV7-6 and TRBJ2-7, is GAGVSQSPRYKVTKRGQDVALRCDPISGHVSLYWYRQALGQGPEFLTYFNYEAQQDKSGLPNDRFSAERPEGSISTLTIQRTEQRDSAMYRCASSSPTISYEQYFGPGTRLTVT.

This clone was seen once. The chain joins TRBV7-3 to TRBJ2-7, with 7 bases lining up with TRBD1. Germline V gene data show CDR1 as SGHTA and CDR2 as FQGTGA. CDR3 length: 18 residues. After removal of 5 bases from V and 6 bases from J, the junction contained 22 bases not matched to a gene. In DNA, the CDR3 is TGTGCCAGCAGCCCGACAGGGCCCTTATACGTCCCTCCGGGCGAGCAGTACTTC. It codes for CASSPTGPLYVPPGEQYF.

The V call is TRBV18, the J call TRBJ2-3; 11 positions agree with TRBD2. V was clipped by 4 bases and J by 5 bases; unmatched bases: 5. CDR1 and CDR2 from the germline V gene are KGHSH and LQKENI. The CDR3 loop spans 15 amino acids. The CDR3 DNA reads as TGTGCCAGCTCACTAGCGGGAGGGCCCGGAGATACGCAGTATTTT. This gives the protein CASSLAGGPGDTQYF.

The chain carries TRBV9 and TRBJ1-3; D ambiguous. Germline V CDR1 and CDR2: SGDLS, YYNGEE. V shed 3 bases and J shed 4 bases, with 11 bases lying between them. The CDR3 is 14 residues long. This chain's CDR3 is CASSAGWSGNTIYF. CDR3 nucleotide sequence: TGTGCCAGCAGCGCCGGGTGGAGCGGAAACACCATATATTTT. Full variable domain (missing parts from reference TRBV9 and TRBJ1-3): DSGVTQTPKHLITATGQRVTLRCSPRSGDLSVYWYQQSLDQGLQFLIQYYNGEERAKGNILERFSAQQFPDLHSELNLSSLELGDSALYFCASSAGWSGNTIYFGEGSWLTVV.

This clone was found once. The V call is TRBV7-9, the J call TRBJ2-3, with D uncertain. Germline assignment: CDR1 SEHNR and CDR2 FQNEAQ (reference sequence). V dropped 0 bases and J dropped 2 bases, with 9 bases sitting between them. The CDR3 length is 15 residues. This CDR3 reads CASSLAERNTDTQYF. In DNA, the CDR3 is TGTGCCAGCAGCTTAGCTGAGAGGAACACAGATACGCAGTATTTT.

The CDR3 nucleotides are TGCGCCAGCAGCTTGGAACCAGGGAGGTACGAGCAGTACTTC. The encoded protein is CASSLEPGRYEQYF. The chain recombines TRBV5-1 with TRBJ2-7, with D possibly matching TRBD2 (6 bases). The germline CDR1 and CDR2 sequences are SGHRS and YFSETQ. Trimming pared 0 bases from V and 4 bases from J, leaving 11 bases between. This CDR3 is built from 14 residues.

This clone came up a few times. The V call is TRBV30, the J call TRBJ1-3; D gene uncertain. Germline assignment: CDR1 GTSNPN and CDR2 SVGIG (reference sequence). With 5 bases removed from V and 0 bases from J, the gap between germline ends came to 17 bases. This CDR3 comprises 16 residues. The DNA of the CDR3 is TGTGCCTGGGGGGAGGACGGAAGCTACTCTGGAAACACCATATATTTT. Encoded protein: CAWGEDGSYSGNTIYF.

The V and J genes are TRBV7-9 and TRBJ1-1; tentative D call: TRBD1 (6 bases). Per germline, CDR1 SEHNR and CDR2 FQNEAQ (reference sequence). CDR3 length equals 15 residues. V dropped 4 bases and J dropped 4 bases, with 16 bases sitting between them. The CDR3 sequence is CASSSPRGGATEAFF. CDR3 nucleotides: TGTGCCAGCAGCTCCCCGCGGGGGGGGGCCACTGAAGCTTTCTTT.

The V call is TRBV27, the J call TRBJ2-7, with a weak D call TRBD2 (6 bases). The CDR3 totals 14 residues. The germline CDR1 and CDR2 sequences are MNHEY and SMNVEV (reference sequence). V lost 3 bases and J 1 base, leaving 10 bases between the germline ends. In DNA, the CDR3 is TGTGCCAGCAGTTTTTGGGGGGAGTCCTACGAGCAGTACTTC. Its translation: CASSFWGESYEQYF.

This clone has just a few counts. This chain uses TRBV4-2 with TRBJ1-2; the match to TRBD1 covers 10 bases. Germline V gives CDR1 LGHNA, CDR2 YNFKEQ. The CDR3 is 14 amino acids. Unmatched junction bases numbered 7, after V lost 4 bases and J lost 8 bases. The CDR3 nucleotides read TGTGCCAGCAGCCGTGACAGGGGGCTGGAAGGCTACACCTTC. Translating gives CASSRDRGLEGYTF.

This clone turned up a few times. The J gene is TRBJ1-1, the V gene TRBV30, with D possibly TRBD1 on 6 matching bases. The CDR3 length is 15 residues. V lost 4 bases and J lost 0, with 15 bases in between. CDR1 and CDR2 from the germline V gene are GTSNPN and SVGIG (reference sequence). CDR3 sequence: CAWTSTGLLNTEAFF. As DNA, the CDR3 is TGTGCCTGGACCTCGACAGGCCTATTGAACACTGAAGCTTTCTTT.

The chain combines TRBV19 with TRBJ2-1, with 7 bases aligning to TRBD2. CDR1 is LNHDA, CDR2 SQIVND, per germline (reference sequence). V shed 6 bases, J shed 2 bases, and the junction held 7 bases outside the gene matches. This CDR3 is built from 15 residues. The DNA for the CDR3 is TGTGCCAGTAGCTCTCCGGGAGGCCCCTACAATGAGCAGTTCTTC. It encodes CASSSPGGPYNEQFF.

The CDR3 bases are TGTGCCAGCAGCGGGAGCTGGGACACAGATACGCAGTATTTT. It specifies CASSGSWDTDTQYF. V is TRBV6-6 and J is TRBJ2-3; D is possibly TRBD2 (6 bases). Between the trimmed V and J ends, which lost 6 bases and 2 bases, there was a span of 12 bases. Germline CDR1 reads MNHNY; CDR2 reads SVGAGI (reference sequence). CDR3 length equals 14 residues.

Only a few counts were recorded for this clone. The gene calls are TRBV1 and TRBJ2-7; the table's D gene call, TRBD2, was not cross checked with the DNA. TRBV1 is a pseudogene locus. The CDR3 extends over 16 amino acids. CDR3 region: CTSSQDGLARTYEQYF. In nucleotides, the CDR3 is TGCACCAGCAGCCAAGATGGACTAGCGAGAACCTACGAGCAGTACTTC.

The chain joins TRBV7-2 to TRBJ2-7; perhaps TRBD2 as D (5 bases). The V end was cut by 4 bases, the J end by 0 bases, with 10 bases between. The germline V gene has CDR1 SGHTA and CDR2 FQGNSA. CDR3 length: 14 amino acids. CDR3 nucleotides: TGTGCCAGCAGCTCCCATGGGAGCTCCTACGAGCAGTACTTC. It codes for CASSSHGSSYEQYF.